This T cell receptor beta chain was captured in a study of CD8 T cells in Susac syndrome. The multiple sclerosis control cohort comprised treatment-naive individuals presenting with stable or active relapsing-remitting disease. TEMRA cells were FACS-enriched and CD8+ and CD4+ T cells negatively isolated. The study, taken as a whole, reports: An acknowledgment was made by the study that its TCR sequencing and HLA analysis involved relatively few individuals.

Germline V gene data show CDR1 as LGHDT and CDR2 as YNNKEL (reference sequence). This CDR3 comprises 14 residues. V dropped 3 bases and J dropped 5 bases, with 11 bases sitting between them. After extraction with the RNeasy kit, about 0.45 to 1 ug of the RNA was reverse transcribed using random hexamers. TCRdb passed the immunoSEQ multiplex PCR reads through MiXCR, listing each CDR3 protein once. The sample lists 200,000 to 250,000 distinct CDR3 sequences, just over 90% occurring once. On this clonotype itself: Its target is not known.

The sequenced sample consisted of CD4+ T cells from PBMCs. The chain employs TRBV3-1 and TRBJ2-1, with D possibly matching TRBD2 (5 bases). This receptor was taken from a human donor with multiple sclerosis. This CDR3 is CASSHGSAHNEQFF. As DNA, the CDR3 is TGTGCCAGCAGCCATGGTAGCGCCCACAATGAGCAGTTCTTC.